These 25 T cell receptor beta chains came from one sample sequenced in a study of CD8+ T cells in alopecia areata. In each case, RNA was isolated and then reverse transcribed into cDNA as the sequencing template. Libraries were prepared by immunoSEQ multiplex PCR; TCRdb keeps only in-frame clonotypes and omits some of them. The top ten clones hold around 5% of a sample with around 190,000 clones, 56% of them seen once. Sequencing was done on a sample of CD8+ T cells sorted from blood. The receptor source for this set is a human donor in good health.

This clone was recorded a few times. V usage is TRBV11-3 and J usage is TRBJ2-5; D gene uncertain. The germline V gene encodes CDR1 SGHNT and CDR2 YENEEA. The CDR3 consists of 13 residues. With 7 bases removed from V and 3 bases from J, the gap between germline ends came to 12 bases. For the CDR3, the DNA is TGTGCCAGCAAAGCTAGACAAGAAGAGACCCAGTACTTC. Encoded protein: CASKARQEETQYF.

This chain links TRBV27 with TRBJ1-1; 7 bases map to TRBD1. Losses at the gene ends were 6 bases for V and 5 bases for J; bases not matched to a gene: 3. The CDR3 is made up of 12 amino acids. The germline V gene encodes CDR1 MNHEY and CDR2 SMNVEV (reference sequence). The CDR3 spells CASSRTGTEAFF. CDR3 DNA sequence: TGTGCCAGCAGCCGGACAGGTACTGAAGCTTTCTTT.

The gene calls are TRBV5-1 and TRBJ1-1; the D gene is possibly TRBD1 (5 bases). V lost 0 bases, J lost 0 bases, and 9 bases lay in between. This CDR3 has 15 residues. The germline CDR1 and CDR2 sequences are SGHRS and YFSETQ. The CDR3 nucleotides are TGCGCCAGCAGCTTGGATTTCAGGGTGAACACTGAAGCTTTCTTT. Translated, it gives CASSLDFRVNTEAFF.

The rearrangement uses TRBV7-9 and TRBJ1-2; a weak D match, TRBD1 (6 bases). CDR3 length: 13 residues. Deletions cut 4 bases from V and 6 bases from J, with 12 bases between. Germline V gene sequence: CDR1 SEHNR, CDR2 FQNEAQ (reference sequence). This CDR3 is CASSSGTPHGYTF. As DNA, the CDR3 is TGTGCCAGCAGCTCCGGGACACCACATGGCTACACCTTC.

The chain employs TRBV15 and TRBJ1-6, with 9 bases identical to TRBD1. The trim removed 1 base at V and 7 bases at J, leaving 5 bases unmatched. This CDR3 comprises 16 residues. Germline V CDR1 and CDR2: LNHNV, YYDKDF (reference sequence). The CDR3 DNA sequence: TGTGCCACCAGCAGAGCTACCGGGACAGGGAATTCACCCCTCCACTTT. This encodes CATSRATGTGNSPLHF.

The chain recombines TRBV10-2 with TRBJ1-2, with D unresolved. The V gene's germline CDR1 is WSHSY and CDR2 SAAADI. Deletions cut 2 bases from V and 0 bases from J, with 1 base between. The CDR3 loop spans 12 amino acids. CDR3 sequence (DNA): TGCGCCAGCAGTGAGGCTAACTATGGCTACACCTTC. Protein: CASSEANYGYTF.

The CDR3 here is CSVENREETQAFF. DNA of the CDR3: TGCAGCGTTGAAAACCGGGAGGAAACCCAAGCTTTCTTT. This chain connects TRBV29-1 to TRBJ1-1, with unresolved D. The CDR3 has 13 residues. CDR1 and CDR2 from the germline V gene are SQVTM and ANQGSEA. V shed 2 bases and J shed 9 bases, with 16 bases lying between them.

The chain employs TRBV5-6 and TRBJ2-3; D may be TRBD2 (5 bases). The CDR3 has 15 amino acids. The ends were cut back, 4 bases at V and 2 bases at J, with 14 bases in the middle. Germline V gene sequence: CDR1 SGHDT, CDR2 YYEEEE. CDR3 sequence: CASSTFRGVTDTQYF. The CDR3 nucleotides read TGTGCCAGCAGCACATTCCGGGGAGTCACAGATACGCAGTATTTT. The variable domain in full, with the rest retrieved from reference TRBV5-6 and TRBJ2-3, is DAGVTQSPTHLIKTRGQQVTLRCSPKSGHDTVSWYQQALGQGPQFIFQYYEEEERQRGNFPDRFSGHQFPNYSSELNVNALLLGDSALYLCASSTFRGVTDTQYFGPGTRLTVL.

J is TRBJ2-1 and V is TRBV5-6; 8 positions match TRBD2. Germline-derived CDR1 and CDR2 are SGHDT and YYEEEE. V shed 0 bases, J shed 7 bases, and the junction held 9 bases outside the gene matches. This CDR3 is 16 amino acids long. The CDR3 here is CASSLDGSGVVNEQFF. The CDR3 DNA reads as TGTGCCAGCAGCTTGGATGGTAGCGGGGTTGTAAATGAGCAGTTCTTC.

This clone came up a few times. Other DNA sequences in the sample encode the same CDR3. The CDR3 sequence: CASSLDETQYF. CDR3 bases: TGTGCCAGCAGCTTAGATGAGACCCAGTACTTC. The genes are TRBV5-6 and TRBJ2-5; D remains unclear. V was clipped by 2 bases and J by 5 bases, with 4 bases between them. CDR1 is SGHDT, CDR2 YYEEEE, per germline. The CDR3 sequence is 11 residues long.

The chain is built from TRBV14 and TRBJ2-2, with D hard to call. This CDR3 region has 15 residues. V lost 5 bases and J 0 bases, leaving 10 bases between the germline ends. Per the germline V gene, CDR1 is SGHDN and CDR2 is FVKESK. In nucleotides, the CDR3 is TGTGCCAGCAGCTTCACCAGCGCGAACACCGGGGAGCTGTTTTTT. Amino acid sequence: CASSFTSANTGELFF.

This chain uses TRBV29-1 with TRBJ2-7; no firm D call. V lost 0 bases and J lost 2, with 11 bases in between. The CDR3 extends over 14 amino acids. Germline-derived CDR1 and CDR2 are SQVTM and ANQGSEA. Here the CDR3 reads CSVEESNGAYEQYF. The CDR3 bases are TGCAGCGTTGAAGAGTCAAACGGAGCCTACGAGCAGTACTTC.

The rearrangement uses TRBV6-7 and TRBJ1-2; D unclear. TRBV6-7 is an ORF, with its function uncertain. Trimming took 7 bases from V and 7 from J, leaving 16 bases between them. CDR3 size: 13 residues. The CDR3 loop is CASIYESGSGYTF. DNA of the CDR3: TGTGCCAGCATCTACGAGTCCGGATCTGGCTACACCTTC.

This clone was seen only a few times. The rearrangement links TRBV11-2 to TRBJ2-2; D unresolved. The CDR3 has 12 amino acids. V lost 4 bases to trimming and J lost 6 bases, with 6 bases between them. CDR1 is SGHAT and CDR2 is FQNNGV in the germline V gene. This CDR3 is CASSSLAGELFF. CDR3 sequence (DNA): TGTGCCAGCAGCTCGCTAGCCGGGGAGCTGTTTTTT.

V and J are TRBV15 and TRBJ1-1; TRBD1 agrees at 9 bases. J was trimmed by 5 bases and V by 5 bases; bases with no gene match: 6. Germline V gene lookup returns CDR1 LNHNV and CDR2 YYDKDF (reference sequence). There are 14 residues in the CDR3. The CDR3 DNA reads as TGTGCCACCAGCGGGGACAGGGCGGGTACTGAAGCTTTCTTT. Translating it yields CATSGDRAGTEAFF.

V gene TRBV4-2 combines with J gene TRBJ1-5; 8 nucleotides line up with TRBD1. Germline-derived CDR1 and CDR2 are LGHNA and YNFKEQ. Trimming cost V 1 base and J 0 bases; bases outside gene matches: 5. The CDR3 has 17 residues. The CDR3 sequence is CASSQGGTGYSNQPQHF. The CDR3 bases are TGTGCCAGCAGCCAAGGCGGGACAGGTTATAGCAATCAGCCCCAGCATTTT.

Only a few counts were recorded for this clone. The V call is TRBV25-1, the J call TRBJ2-7; 12 nucleotides line up with TRBD2. Trimming at V came to 7 bases and at J to 5 bases, leaving 3 bases not matched to a gene. This CDR3 has 13 amino acids. Per germline, CDR1 MGHDK and CDR2 SYGVNS. The CDR3 DNA follows: TGTGCCAGCAAACTAGCGGGGGGCAACGAGCAGTACTTC. Its protein product is CASKLAGGNEQYF.

This clone has only a few counts. The CDR3 sequence: CASSEAAQFF. The CDR3 DNA reads as TGTGCCAGCAGTGAAGCCGCGCAGTTCTTC. V gene TRBV2 combines with J gene TRBJ2-1; D ambiguous. V was clipped by 0 bases and J by 12 bases, with 3 bases between them. The germline CDR1 and CDR2 sequences are SNHLY and FYNNEI. This CDR3 is built from 10 residues.

This clone was observed a few times. This CDR3 reads CSVDGALGHEQYF. CDR3 DNA: TGCAGCGTTGACGGCGCCCTCGGGCACGAGCAGTACTTC. The rearrangement uses TRBV29-1 and TRBJ2-7; D is ambiguous. Looked up from germline, CDR1 is SQVTM and CDR2 is ANQGSEA. Trimming removed 3 bases from V and 5 bases from J, with 14 bases in between. CDR3 length: 13 residues.

The V call is TRBV15, the J call TRBJ1-1; D gene unclear. Germline CDR1 LNHNV, CDR2 YYDKDF (reference sequence). This CDR3 region has 13 residues. V was trimmed by 3 bases and J by 6 bases, leaving 11 bases between them. The CDR3: CATSRSYGAEAFF. CDR3 nucleotides: TGTGCCACCAGCAGGAGCTATGGAGCTGAAGCTTTCTTT. The complete variable domain, with remaining parts taken from reference TRBV15 and TRBJ1-1, reads DAMVIQNPRYQVTQFGKPVTLSCSQTLNHNVMYWYQQKSSQAPKLLFHYYDKDFNNEADTPDNFQSRRPNTSFCFLDIRSPGLGDTAMYLCATSRSYGAEAFFGQGTRLTVV.

J is TRBJ2-7 and V is TRBV6-1; TRBD1 matches 9 bases. The germline V gene has CDR1 MNHNS and CDR2 SASEGT. Trimming removed 3 bases from V and 5 bases from J; junction bases left unmatched: 5. The CDR3 is 14 residues long. The CDR3: CASSEGQGSDEQYF. The CDR3 coding sequence is TGTGCCAGCAGTGAGGGACAGGGCAGCGACGAGCAGTACTTC.

Notes on this clone: The sample has other DNA sequences that encode this CDR3 too. V and J are TRBV29-1 and TRBJ2-1; no firm D call. CDR1 SQVTM and CDR2 ANQGSEA come from the germline V gene. The CDR3 loop spans 10 amino acids. The germline V and J ends were trimmed by 6 bases and 5 bases, with 5 bases remaining between them. CDR3 nucleotide sequence: TGCAGCGTCACCGACAATGAGCAGTTCTTC. Translation: CSVTDNEQFF.

This clone has a handful of counts. The chain recombines TRBV6-5 with TRBJ2-7, with 9 nucleotides matching TRBD2. The CDR3 loop spans 15 amino acids. V trimming: 6 bases; J trimming: 7 bases; junction bases outside the gene matches: 13. CDR1 and CDR2 from the germline V gene are MNHEY and SVGAGI. DNA for the CDR3: TGTGCCAGCAGCCATATAGCGGGGGCGCCGGGGGAGCAGTACTTC. The encoded protein is CASSHIAGAPGEQYF.

J is TRBJ2-5 and V is TRBV30, with 8 bases aligning to TRBD2. This CDR3 is built from 15 residues. Germline CDR1 is GTSNPN and CDR2 is SVGIG (reference sequence). The V segment lost 0 bases and the J segment 5 bases; nucleotides outside the gene matches: 8. The chain's CDR3 is CAWSVSGGAGETQYF. CDR3 in DNA: TGTGCCTGGAGTGTATCCGGGGGGGCCGGGGAGACCCAGTACTTC.

CDR3 sequence (DNA): TGCAGCGCCCCAGGGACTAGCTCCTACAATGAGCAGTTCTTC. It yields the protein CSAPGTSSYNEQFF. This rearrangement joins TRBV29-1 to TRBJ2-1; 8 bases are shared with TRBD2. With 7 bases clipped from V and 0 bases from J, the junction kept 5 bases outside the gene matches. The germline CDR1 and CDR2 sequences are SQVTM and ANQGSEA. This CDR3 region has 14 residues.